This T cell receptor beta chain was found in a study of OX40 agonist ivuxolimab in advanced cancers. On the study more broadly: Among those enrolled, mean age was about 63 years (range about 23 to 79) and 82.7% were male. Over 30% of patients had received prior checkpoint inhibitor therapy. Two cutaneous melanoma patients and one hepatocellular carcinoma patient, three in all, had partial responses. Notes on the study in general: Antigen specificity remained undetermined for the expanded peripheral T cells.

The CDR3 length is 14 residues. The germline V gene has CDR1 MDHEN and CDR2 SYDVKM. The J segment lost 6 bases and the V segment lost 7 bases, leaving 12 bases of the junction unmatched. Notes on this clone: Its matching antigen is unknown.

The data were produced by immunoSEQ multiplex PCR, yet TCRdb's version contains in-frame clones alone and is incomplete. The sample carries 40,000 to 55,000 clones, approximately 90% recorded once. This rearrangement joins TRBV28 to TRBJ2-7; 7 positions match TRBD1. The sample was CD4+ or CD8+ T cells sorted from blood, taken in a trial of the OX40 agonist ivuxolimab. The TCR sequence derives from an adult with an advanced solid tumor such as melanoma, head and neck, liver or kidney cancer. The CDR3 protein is CASKFQGVPGEQYF. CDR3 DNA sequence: TGTGCCAGCAAATTTCAGGGGGTGCCGGGCGAGCAGTACTTC.